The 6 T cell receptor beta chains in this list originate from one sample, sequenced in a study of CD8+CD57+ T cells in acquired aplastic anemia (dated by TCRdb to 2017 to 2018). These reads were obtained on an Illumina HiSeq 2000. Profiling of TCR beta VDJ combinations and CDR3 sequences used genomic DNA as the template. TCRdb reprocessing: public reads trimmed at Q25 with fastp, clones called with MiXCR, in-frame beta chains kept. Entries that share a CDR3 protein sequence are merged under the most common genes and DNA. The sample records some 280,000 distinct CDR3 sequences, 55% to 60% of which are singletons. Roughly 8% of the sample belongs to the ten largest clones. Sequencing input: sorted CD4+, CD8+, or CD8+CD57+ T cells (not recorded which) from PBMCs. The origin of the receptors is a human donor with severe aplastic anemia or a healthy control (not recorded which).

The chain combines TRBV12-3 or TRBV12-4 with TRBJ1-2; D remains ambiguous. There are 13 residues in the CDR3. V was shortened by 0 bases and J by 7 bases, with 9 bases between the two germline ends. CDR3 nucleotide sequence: TGTGCCAGCAGTTTAGCGCTATCCCGTGGCTACACCTTC. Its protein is CASSLALSRGYTF.

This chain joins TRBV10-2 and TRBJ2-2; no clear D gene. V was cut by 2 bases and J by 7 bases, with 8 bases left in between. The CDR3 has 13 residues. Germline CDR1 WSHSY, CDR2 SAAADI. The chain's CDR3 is CASSENYYGELFF. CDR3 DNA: TGCGCCAGCAGTGAGAACTACTACGGGGAGCTGTTTTTT.

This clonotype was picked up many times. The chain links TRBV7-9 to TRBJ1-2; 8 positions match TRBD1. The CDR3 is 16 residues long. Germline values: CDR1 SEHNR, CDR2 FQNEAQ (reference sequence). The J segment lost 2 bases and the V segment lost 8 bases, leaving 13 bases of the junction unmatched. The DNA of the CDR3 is TGTGCCAGCGAGGGGGCAGGGGGCGGAGGGAACTATGGCTACACCTTC. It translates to CASEGAGGGGNYGYTF.

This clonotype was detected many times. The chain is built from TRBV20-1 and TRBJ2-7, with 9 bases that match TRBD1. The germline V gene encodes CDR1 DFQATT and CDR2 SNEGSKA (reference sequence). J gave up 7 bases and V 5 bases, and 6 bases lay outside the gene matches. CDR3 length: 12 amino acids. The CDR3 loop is CSAPDRGGEQYF. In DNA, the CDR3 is TGCAGTGCTCCGGACAGGGGCGGAGAGCAGTACTTC.

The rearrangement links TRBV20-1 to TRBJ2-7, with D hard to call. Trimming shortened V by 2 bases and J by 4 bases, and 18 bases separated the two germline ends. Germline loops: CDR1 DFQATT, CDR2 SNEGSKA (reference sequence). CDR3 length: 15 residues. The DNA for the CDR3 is TGCAGTGCTAGAACTTTAGGACCTGAACCGTACGAGCAGTACTTC. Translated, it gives CSARTLGPEPYEQYF.

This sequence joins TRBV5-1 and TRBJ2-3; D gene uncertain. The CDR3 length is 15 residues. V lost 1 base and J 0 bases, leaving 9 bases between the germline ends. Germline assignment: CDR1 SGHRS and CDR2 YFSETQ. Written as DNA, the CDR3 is TGCGCCAGCAGCTTGTTCCTCCCGAGCACAGATACGCAGTATTTT. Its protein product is CASSLFLPSTDTQYF.